In its sample, the clone carrying this T cell receptor beta chain was seen once. Its antigen is still unknown. The record originates from a study of cytomegalovirus exposure and HLA in healthy donors. Study-wide points: Across donors, sequencing depth was assumed by presence/absence analyses to be roughly uniform. Three CMV-associated chains were confirmed in vitro to be specific for CMV antigens. Sequencing had likely introduced a cluster of highly shared sequence variants as an artifact. By a later analysis, the bulk of CMV-associated TCR beta chains appeared HLA-restricted.

This PCR relied on a set of 60 Vbeta primers and 13 Jbeta primers. The assay was immunoSEQ multiplex PCR, and TCRdb's table has in-frame clones only and misses some. The sample lists about 180,000 clones, around 80% occurring once. The sequencing sample was made of PBMCs. The TCR was taken from a girl aged 5-17 years in good health and CMV-seropositive.

CDR3 region: CASSYSLGAGQETQYF. In DNA form, the CDR3 reads TGTGCCAGCAGTTACTCGCTTGGAGCGGGTCAAGAGACCCAGTACTTC. The chain employs TRBV6-5 and TRBJ2-5; weak D call: TRBD2 (6 bases). CDR1 MNHEY and CDR2 SVGAGI come from the germline V gene. The CDR3 totals 16 residues. Trimming shortened V by 0 bases and J by 2 bases, and 13 bases separated the two germline ends.